Each of the 2 T cell receptor beta chains below was sequenced from the same sample in a study of vaccination and CD4 T cells after COVID-19. Sequenced with the Oncomine TCR Beta short-read assay was DNA taken from cultured CD4+ T cells. TCRdb ran MiXCR on the PCR reads and lists one entry per CDR3 protein. The data contain some 14,000 distinct CDR3 sequences, under 65% of them singletons. Their target antigens are unknown. The treatment: roughly 10-day PBMC culture with coronavirus spike peptide pools or control peptides (ViraFEST assay). The sample was CD4+ T cells from blood, cultured in vitro. These receptors originate from a human donor who had recovered from COVID-19.

V usage is TRBV5-4 and J usage is TRBJ2-2; D not resolved. Germline CDR1 is SGHNT and CDR2 is YYREEE (reference sequence). The V end was cut by 7 bases, the J end by 4 bases, with 11 bases between. The length of the CDR3 is 13 residues. The CDR3 sequence is CASRVTSTGELFF. Here the CDR3 DNA reads TGTGCCAGCCGCGTTACATCCACCGGGGAGCTGTTTTTT.

This chain links TRBV20-1 with TRBJ2-7, with TRBD1 identical over 9 bases. Trimming removed 6 bases from V and 0 bases from J; junction bases left unmatched: 9. Germline V gives CDR1 DFQATT, CDR2 SNEGSKA (reference sequence). The CDR3 has 15 amino acids. This CDR3 reads CSARSGTGSSYEQYF. The CDR3 DNA sequence: TGCAGTGCGAGATCCGGGACAGGGAGCTCCTACGAGCAGTACTTC.